This T cell receptor (beta chain) was documented in a study of cytomegalovirus exposure and HLA in healthy donors. PCR involved 60 Vbeta and 13 Jbeta primers. As processed by the authors: Approximately 10 million shared chains were among some 80 million unique TCR beta chains counted in a later analysis. This table comes from immunoSEQ multiplex PCR, and its TCRdb copy is limited to in-frame clones, with some not included. From that table come the V and J calls and clone size; the DNA was used to work out D and trimming. The sample carries about 97,000 clones, roughly three quarters recorded once. The CDR3 is 15 residues long. Trimming left V 5 bases short and J 5 bases short, with 15 bases between. The germline CDR1 and CDR2 sequences are SGHVS and FQNEAQ.

Sequenced material: PBMCs. This TCR derives from a male donor in good health and CMV-seropositive. The chain joins TRBV7-8 to TRBJ1-4; perhaps TRBD1 as D (6 bases). The CDR3 coding sequence is TGTGCCAGCAGCCCCGCCAGGGGCAGGAATGAAAAACTGTTTTTT. Amino acid sequence: CASSPARGRNEKLFF.